Listed below are T cell receptor beta chains from one sample, sequenced in a study of T cells in tuberculosis. Profiled with immunoSEQ multiplex PCR; TCRdb holds only in-frame clones, not every one. The sample yields tens of thousands of clones, roughly 95% seen once. The input for sequencing was PBMCs, taken at tuberculosis diagnosis. Receptors were obtained from an adult with tuberculosis. The CDR3 runs from the conserved cysteine through the conserved F or W.

TRBV7-5	TRBJ1-5	CARSLAHRTGRHSNQPQHF
TRBV27	TRBJ2-7	CASSFAGAYEQYF
TRBV9	TRBJ2-1	CASSVMGSSYNEQFF
TRBV7-2	TRBJ2-1	CASSLTIYSYNEQFF
TRBV6-5	TRBJ1-5	CASSSTGLGSNQPQHF
TRBV4-1	TRBJ2-4	CASSQIGLAKNIQYF
TRBV6-1	TRBJ1-3	CASIPGGSGNTIYF
TRBV4-2	TRBJ1-4	CASSQESGEKLFF
TRBV5-6	TRBJ2-2	CASSLRGTNTGELFF
TRBV9	TRBJ2-1	CASSGAGGQVLYEQFF
TRBV30	TRBJ1-3	CAGGGNTIYF
TRBV6-5	TRBJ2-7	CAARRGSYEQYF
TRBV4-1	TRBJ2-5	CASSQVGSGRETQYF
TRBV4-3	TRBJ2-7	CASSQDLYYEQYF
TRBV5-1	TRBJ1-2	CASSLGALNNYGYTF
TRBV30	TRBJ2-2	CAWSPLGLAGSGELFF
TRBV2	TRBJ1-2	CASSEVRRGVSYGYTF
TRBV9	TRBJ2-1	CASSVGWEPYNEQFF
TRBV5-6	TRBJ2-4	CASSETGIKNIQYF
TRBV19	TRBJ1-2	CASSLAGNYGYTF
TRBV7-3	TRBJ2-7	CASSLGSPGGEQYF
TRBV2	TRBJ2-7	CASKRLLASYEQYF
TRBV5-5	TRBJ2-2	CASSPTGLAGYTGELFF
TRBV7-2	TRBJ1-2	CASSLIPRTGRNYGYTF
TRBV18	TRBJ2-3	CASSLSRDSRDTQYF
TRBV18	TRBJ2-2	CASSPKTGGAGTGELFF
TRBV27	TRBJ2-1	CASTTHGQVPNEQFF
TRBV5-1	TRBJ2-3	CASSGGTSGVRNTQYF